This passage covers 17 T cell receptor beta chains from one sample sequenced in a study of T-cell reconstitution after alpha-beta-depleted transplantation in children. Using unique molecular identifiers, the investigators prepared the TCRbeta library. TCRdb re-analysed the PCR reads in MiXCR, keeping a single row per CDR3 protein. The sample lists about 240,000 distinct CDR3 sequences; more than 20% were seen once. Sequences were derived from PBMCs, sampled before TCRalphabeta/CD19-depleted stem cell transplant. The receptors originated from a girl aged 2 to 10 with Fanconi anemia, due to receive a stem cell transplant.

This clonotype was picked up a small number of times. The V gene is TRBV20-1, the J gene TRBJ2-1; 8 nucleotides agree with TRBD2. Germline values: CDR1 DFQATT, CDR2 SNEGSKA (reference sequence). The CDR3 is made up of 13 amino acids. Trimming removed 1 base from V and 11 bases from J; junction bases left unmatched: 7. The CDR3 coding sequence is TGCAGTGCTAGAGGAGCGGGGGTGGAAAAGCAGTTCTTC. This codes for CSARGAGVEKQFF.

This clonotype was seen many times. The chain combines TRBV29-1 with TRBJ2-7; D not resolved. Germline values: CDR1 SQVTM, CDR2 ANQGSEA. This CDR3 region has 12 residues. V was clipped by 4 bases and J by 2 bases, with 9 bases between them. CDR3 bases: TGCAGCGTTGCGCACTTTACCTACGAGCAGTACTTC. It specifies CSVAHFTYEQYF.

A few counts support this clonotype. The chain couples TRBV5-1 to TRBJ1-5; D gene uncertain. Germline lookup yields CDR1 SGHRS and CDR2 YFSETQ. The ends were cut back, 2 bases at V and 6 bases at J, with 9 bases in the middle. CDR3 length: 13 residues. CDR3 in amino acids: CASSFVPGQPQHF. The CDR3 DNA reads as TGCGCCAGCAGCTTTGTTCCCGGTCAGCCCCAGCATTTT. The variable domain in full, completed from reference TRBV5-1 and TRBJ1-5, reads KAGVTQTPRYLIKTRGQQVTLSCSPISGHRSVSWYQQTPGQGLQFLFEYFSETQRNKGNFPGRFSGRQFSNSRSEMNVSTLELGDSALYLCASSFVPGQPQHFGDGTRLSIL.

At least ten counts were recorded for this clonotype. The chain carries TRBV7-2 and TRBJ2-1, with 13 positions matching TRBD2. The CDR3 has 15 amino acids. V shed 6 bases and J 7 bases; nucleotides not matched to a gene: 6. Per germline, CDR1 SGHTA and CDR2 FQGNSA. This CDR3 is CASRSRLAGGNEQFF. DNA for the CDR3: TGTGCCAGCAGATCCAGACTAGCGGGGGGTAATGAGCAGTTCTTC.

This clonotype was seen ten or more times. The chain has TRBV20-1 and TRBJ2-1; 7 positions agree with TRBD2. The length of the CDR3 is 13 residues. Trimming cost V 0 bases and J 6 bases; bases outside gene matches: 2. Germline V CDR1 and CDR2: DFQATT, SNEGSKA (reference sequence). As DNA, the CDR3 is TGCAGTGCTAGAGACCGGGAGGTCAATGAGCAGTTCTTC. Translation: CSARDREVNEQFF.

V usage is TRBV20-1 and J usage is TRBJ2-3, with no clear D. The CDR3 loop spans 13 amino acids. Germline CDR1 reads DFQATT; CDR2 reads SNEGSKA (reference sequence). Trimming left V 1 base short and J 1 base short, with 6 bases between. The DNA for the CDR3 is TGCAGTGCTAGAGGGCAGGGCACAGATACGCAGTATTTT. It specifies CSARGQGTDTQYF.

The chain has TRBV20-1 and TRBJ1-2, with a possible D match to TRBD1 (5 bases). This CDR3 comprises 15 residues. The ends were cut back, 0 bases at V and 4 bases at J, with 15 bases in the middle. Germline values: CDR1 DFQATT, CDR2 SNEGSKA (reference sequence). This chain's CDR3 is CSAREPGRTIYGYTF. The CDR3 DNA reads TGCAGTGCTAGAGAACCAGGGCGCACCATCTATGGCTACACCTTC.

The rearrangement links TRBV7-2 to TRBJ2-7, with a possible D match to TRBD1 (6 bases). V shed 3 bases and J shed 2 bases, with 14 bases lying between them. Germline V gives CDR1 SGHTA, CDR2 FQGNSA. This CDR3 has 15 amino acids. Here the CDR3 reads CASSFLATGTYEQYF. CDR3 DNA: TGTGCCAGCAGCTTTTTGGCTACAGGGACCTACGAGCAGTACTTC.

This clonotype was seen many times. The gene calls are TRBV12-3 or TRBV12-4 and TRBJ2-2; TRBD2 is a possible D gene (7 bases). The V gene lost 2 bases and the J gene lost 4 bases, with 8 bases spanning the gap. The CDR3 sequence is 14 residues long. In nucleotides, the CDR3 is TGTGCCAGCAGTTTAAGGGGGGGCACCGGGGAGCTGTTTTTT. Amino acids: CASSLRGGTGELFF.

V usage is TRBV15 and J usage is TRBJ1-1; D may be TRBD1 (6 bases). Germline V lookup: CDR1 LNHNV, CDR2 YYDKDF (reference sequence). V lost 0 bases, J lost 4 bases, and 6 bases lay in between. This CDR3 region has 13 residues. CDR3 nucleotide sequence: TGTGCCACCAGCAGAGACAGGGGCACTGAAGCTTTCTTT. It is translated as CATSRDRGTEAFF.

This clonotype was observed at least ten times. CDR3 in DNA: TGTGCCAGCAGTCCCCACCCCAGGGGGGAGACCCAGTACTTC. Its translation is CASSPHPRGETQYF. The chain carries TRBV28 and TRBJ2-5; 7 nucleotides match TRBD1. Germline V gene data show CDR1 as MDHEN and CDR2 as SYDVKM. CDR3 length equals 14 residues. Losses at the gene ends were 5 bases for V and 5 bases for J; bases not matched to a gene: 8.

This clonotype occurred many times. The CDR3 loop reads CSARDWNSDLRYGYTF. DNA of the CDR3: TGCAGTGCTAGAGATTGGAACAGCGATCTACGCTATGGCTACACCTTC. The rearrangement links TRBV20-1 to TRBJ1-2, with no clear D. The CDR3 consists of 16 residues. V shed 0 bases and J shed 4 bases, with 18 bases lying between them. The germline CDR1 and CDR2 sequences are DFQATT and SNEGSKA (reference sequence).

This clonotype was seen at least ten times. The V gene is TRBV25-1, the J gene TRBJ2-7; TRBD1 agrees at 7 bases. Trimming at V came to 4 bases and at J to 2 bases, leaving 5 bases not matched to a gene. Germline-derived CDR1 and CDR2 are MGHDK and SYGVNS. The CDR3 sequence is 14 residues long. This CDR3 reads CASSVTGVPYEQYF. The DNA for the CDR3 is TGTGCCAGCAGTGTTACAGGGGTTCCCTACGAGCAGTACTTC.

This chain uses TRBV20-1 with TRBJ2-7; either TRBD1 or TRBD2 may fit D (5 bases each). CDR1 DFQATT and CDR2 SNEGSKA come from the germline V gene (reference sequence). The CDR3 sequence is 12 residues long. CDR3 sequence: CTMGPDQYEQYF. In nucleotides, the CDR3 is TGCACTATGGGACCTGATCAATACGAGCAGTACTTC.

This clonotype occurred many times. The chain uses TRBV5-1 and TRBJ2-1; the match to TRBD2 covers 7 bases. The trim removed 0 bases at V and 5 bases at J, leaving 8 bases unmatched. Germline CDR1 is SGHRS and CDR2 is YFSETQ. This CDR3 is built from 16 residues. The CDR3 here is CASSLGAGWDHNEQFF. In DNA form, the CDR3 reads TGCGCCAGCAGCTTGGGAGCGGGATGGGATCACAATGAGCAGTTCTTC.

V and J are TRBV7-2 and TRBJ2-1; 11 nucleotides agree with TRBD2. The germline gives CDR1 SGHTA, CDR2 FQGNSA. This CDR3 is built from 15 residues. Losses at the gene ends were 5 bases for V and 6 bases for J; bases not matched to a gene: 6. Here the CDR3 DNA reads TGTGCCAGCAGCAGTCGACTAGCGGGGTCCAATGAGCAGTTCTTC. Residues: CASSSRLAGSNEQFF.

The chain links TRBV28 to TRBJ2-1; the D gene is possibly TRBD2 (6 bases). Germline CDR1 reads MDHEN; CDR2 reads SYDVKM. Between the trimmed V and J ends, which lost 1 base and 2 bases, there was a span of 9 bases. This CDR3 is built from 15 residues. For the CDR3, the DNA is TGTGCCAGCAGTTTATTGGTAGCGGCCTACAATGAGCAGTTCTTC. Amino acid sequence: CASSLLVAAYNEQFF.